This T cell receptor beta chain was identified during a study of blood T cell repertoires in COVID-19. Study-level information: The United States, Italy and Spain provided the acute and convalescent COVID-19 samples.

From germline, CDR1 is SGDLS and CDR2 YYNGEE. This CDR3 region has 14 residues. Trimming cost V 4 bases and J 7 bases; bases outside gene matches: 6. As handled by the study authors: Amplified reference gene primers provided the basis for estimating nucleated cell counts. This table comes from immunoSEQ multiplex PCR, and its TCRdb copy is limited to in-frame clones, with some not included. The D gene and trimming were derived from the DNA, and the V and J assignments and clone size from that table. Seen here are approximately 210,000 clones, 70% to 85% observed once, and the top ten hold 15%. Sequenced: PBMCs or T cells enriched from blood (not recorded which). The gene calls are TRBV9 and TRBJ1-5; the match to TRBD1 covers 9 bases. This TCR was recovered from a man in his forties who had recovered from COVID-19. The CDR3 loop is CASSMTGGNQPQHF. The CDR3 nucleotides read TGTGCCAGCAGCATGACAGGGGGGAACCAGCCCCAGCATTTT.